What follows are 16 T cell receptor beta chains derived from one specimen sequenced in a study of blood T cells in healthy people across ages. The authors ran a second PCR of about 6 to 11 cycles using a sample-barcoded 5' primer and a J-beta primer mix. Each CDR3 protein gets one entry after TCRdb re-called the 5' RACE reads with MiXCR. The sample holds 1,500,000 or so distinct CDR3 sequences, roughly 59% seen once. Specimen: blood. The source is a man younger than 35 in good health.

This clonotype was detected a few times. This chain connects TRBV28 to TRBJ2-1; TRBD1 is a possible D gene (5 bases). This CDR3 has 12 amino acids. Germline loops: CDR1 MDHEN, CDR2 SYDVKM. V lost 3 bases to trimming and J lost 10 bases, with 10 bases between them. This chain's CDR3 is CASSFQGWEQFF. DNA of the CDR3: TGTGCCAGCAGTTTCCAGGGCTGGGAGCAGTTCTTC.

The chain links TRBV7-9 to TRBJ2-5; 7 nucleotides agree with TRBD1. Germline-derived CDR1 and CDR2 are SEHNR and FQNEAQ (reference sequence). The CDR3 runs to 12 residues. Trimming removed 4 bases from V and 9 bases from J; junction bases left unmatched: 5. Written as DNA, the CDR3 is TGTGCCAGCAGCTCGGACAGGCCGGCCCAGTACTTC. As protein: CASSSDRPAQYF. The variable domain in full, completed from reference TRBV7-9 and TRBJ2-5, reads DTGVSQNPRHKITKRGQNVTFRCDPISEHNRLYWYRQTLGQGPEFLTYFQNEAQLEKSRLLSDRFSAERPKGSFSTLEIQRTEQGDSAMYLCASSSDRPAQYFGPGTRLLVL.

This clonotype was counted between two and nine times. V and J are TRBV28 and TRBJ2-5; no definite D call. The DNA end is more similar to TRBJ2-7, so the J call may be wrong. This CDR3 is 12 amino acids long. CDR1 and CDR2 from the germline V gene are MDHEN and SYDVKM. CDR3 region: CASSPLPDEQYF. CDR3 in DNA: TGTGCCAGCAGTCCTCTTCCAGACGAGCAGTACTTC.

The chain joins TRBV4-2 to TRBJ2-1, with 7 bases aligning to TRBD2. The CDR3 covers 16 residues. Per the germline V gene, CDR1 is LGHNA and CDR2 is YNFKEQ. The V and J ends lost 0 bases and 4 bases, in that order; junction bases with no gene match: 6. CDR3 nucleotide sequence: TGTGCCAGCAGCCAAGATCCCCTAGCGGAGTACAATGAGCAGTTCTTC. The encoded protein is CASSQDPLAEYNEQFF.

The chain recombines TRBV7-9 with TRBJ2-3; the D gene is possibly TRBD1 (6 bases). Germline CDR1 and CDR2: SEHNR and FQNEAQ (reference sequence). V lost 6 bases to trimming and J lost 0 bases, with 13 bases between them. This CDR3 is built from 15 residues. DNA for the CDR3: TGTGCCAGCAGTCGGGACATCGACAGCACAGATACGCAGTATTTT. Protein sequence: CASSRDIDSTDTQYF.

The CDR3, as DNA: TGTGCCAGCAGTGACAGGACAGGGGATAGGAGCTACACCTTC. Its translation: CASSDRTGDRSYTF. The rearrangement links TRBV6-1 to TRBJ1-2; 9 bases agree with TRBD1. CDR3 size: 14 residues. V trimming: 3 bases; J trimming: 9 bases; junction bases outside the gene matches: 8. Germline CDR1 and CDR2: MNHNS and SASEGT.

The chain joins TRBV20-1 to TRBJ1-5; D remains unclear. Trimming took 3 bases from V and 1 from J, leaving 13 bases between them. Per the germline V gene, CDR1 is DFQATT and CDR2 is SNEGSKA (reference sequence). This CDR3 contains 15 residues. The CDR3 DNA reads TGCAGTGCTAGCGCGCGAAAGAGGAGCAATCAGCCCCAGCATTTT. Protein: CSASARKRSNQPQHF.

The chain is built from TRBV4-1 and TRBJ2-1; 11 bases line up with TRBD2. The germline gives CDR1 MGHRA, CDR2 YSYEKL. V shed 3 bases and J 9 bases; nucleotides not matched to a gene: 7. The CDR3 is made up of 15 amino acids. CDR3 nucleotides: TGCGCCAGCAGCCATTATACCGGGACTAGCGGTGAGCAGTTCTTC. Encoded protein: CASSHYTGTSGEQFF.

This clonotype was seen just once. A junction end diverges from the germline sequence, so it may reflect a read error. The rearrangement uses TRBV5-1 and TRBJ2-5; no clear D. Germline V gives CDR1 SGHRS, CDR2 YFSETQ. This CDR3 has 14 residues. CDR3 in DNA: TGCGCCTGCAGCTTGGCGGTCGGGCAAGAGACCCAGTACTTC. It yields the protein CACSLAVGQETQYF.

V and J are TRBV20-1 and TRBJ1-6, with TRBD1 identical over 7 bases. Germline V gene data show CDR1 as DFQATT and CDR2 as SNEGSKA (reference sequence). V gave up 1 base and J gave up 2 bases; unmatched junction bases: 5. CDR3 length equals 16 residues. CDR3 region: CSARVYGTAYNSPLHF. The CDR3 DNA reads TGCAGTGCTAGAGTTTACGGGACAGCCTATAATTCACCCCTCCACTTT.

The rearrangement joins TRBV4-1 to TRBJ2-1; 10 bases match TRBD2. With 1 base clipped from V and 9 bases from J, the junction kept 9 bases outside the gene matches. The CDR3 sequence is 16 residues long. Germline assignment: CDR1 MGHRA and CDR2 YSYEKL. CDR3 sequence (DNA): TGCGCCAGCAGCCAAGTTCGAAGCGGGGGGGCTGGTGAGCAGTTCTTC. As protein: CASSQVRSGGAGEQFF.

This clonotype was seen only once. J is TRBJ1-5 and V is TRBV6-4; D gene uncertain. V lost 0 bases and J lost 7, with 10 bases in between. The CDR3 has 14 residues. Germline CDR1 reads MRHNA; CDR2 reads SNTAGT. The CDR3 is CASSDSIFEQPQHF. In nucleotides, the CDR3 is TGTGCCAGCAGTGACTCGATTTTTGAACAGCCCCAGCATTTT.

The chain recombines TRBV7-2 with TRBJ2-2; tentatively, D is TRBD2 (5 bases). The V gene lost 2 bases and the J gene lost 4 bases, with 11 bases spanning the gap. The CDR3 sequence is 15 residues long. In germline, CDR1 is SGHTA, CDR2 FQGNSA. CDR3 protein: CASSLQGLITGELFF. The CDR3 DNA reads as TGTGCCAGCAGCTTACAAGGACTTATCACCGGGGAGCTGTTTTTT.

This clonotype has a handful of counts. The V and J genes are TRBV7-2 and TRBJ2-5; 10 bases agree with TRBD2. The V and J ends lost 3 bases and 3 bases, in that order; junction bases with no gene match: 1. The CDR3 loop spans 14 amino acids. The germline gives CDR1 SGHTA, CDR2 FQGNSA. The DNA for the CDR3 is TGTGCCAGCAGCTTCGGACTAGCGGAAGAGACCCAGTACTTC. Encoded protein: CASSFGLAEETQYF.

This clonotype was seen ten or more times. CDR3 region: CAIRPGLQYEQYF. The CDR3 region has the DNA TGTGCCATCAGACCGGGACTACAATACGAGCAGTACTTC. This sequence joins TRBV10-3 and TRBJ2-7; 7 bases fit TRBD2. V lost 6 bases to trimming and J lost 4 bases; unmatched junction nucleotides: 6. The CDR3 runs 13 residues. CDR1 ENHRY and CDR2 SYGVKD come from the germline V gene.

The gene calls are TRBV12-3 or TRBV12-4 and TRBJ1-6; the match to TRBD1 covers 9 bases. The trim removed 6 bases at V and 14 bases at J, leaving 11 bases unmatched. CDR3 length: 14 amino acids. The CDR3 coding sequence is TGTGCCAGCAGACTGACAGGGGGTTCCGTGGCCCTCCACTTT. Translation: CASRLTGGSVALHF.